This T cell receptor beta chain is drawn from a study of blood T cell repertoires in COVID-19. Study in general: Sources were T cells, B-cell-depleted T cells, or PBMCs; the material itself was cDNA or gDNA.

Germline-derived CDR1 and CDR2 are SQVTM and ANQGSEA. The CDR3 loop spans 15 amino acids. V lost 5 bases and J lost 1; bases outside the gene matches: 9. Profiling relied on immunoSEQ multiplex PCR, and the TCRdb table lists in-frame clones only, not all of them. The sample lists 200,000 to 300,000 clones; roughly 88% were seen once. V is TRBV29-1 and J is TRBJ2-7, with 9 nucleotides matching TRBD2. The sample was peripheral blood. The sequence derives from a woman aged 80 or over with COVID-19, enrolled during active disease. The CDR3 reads CSVKAAGGFSYEQYF. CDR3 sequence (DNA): TGCAGCGTTAAGGCAGCGGGGGGCTTTTCCTACGAGCAGTACTTC.